This entry is about one T cell receptor beta chain. Relative to the germline gene, one junction end is altered; a read error may explain this. In germline, CDR1 is LNHDA, CDR2 SQIVND (reference sequence). CDR3 length: 11 residues. This specimen belongs to a study of T cells in Graves' hyperthyroidism and ophthalmopathy. Looking at the study overall: Staff took peripheral blood when the initial diagnosis was made, before any treatment began.

TCR beta CDR3 regions were amplified from RNA transcripts. First-round RT-PCR targeting the TCR CDR3 was performed with the HTBI primer set. Each CDR3 protein gets one entry after TCRdb re-called the multiplex PCR reads with MiXCR. The sample has about 99,000 distinct CDR3 sequences, roughly 50% seen once. This chain connects TRBV19 to TRBJ2-2, with D perhaps matching TRBD1 (5 bases). The origin of this receptor is a man in his forties with Graves' hyperthyroidism. Sequencing was carried out using blood. The CDR3 DNA reads as TGTGCCGGTAGTTGGGGCAGGGAGCTGTTTTTT. Its translation is CAGSWGRELFF. The variable domain in full, completed from reference TRBV19 and TRBJ2-2, reads DGGITQSPKYLFRKEGQNVTLSCEQNLNHDAMYWYRQDPGQGLRLIYYSQIVNDFQKGDIAEGYSVSREKKESFPLTVTSAQKNPTAFYLCAGSWGRELFFGEGSRLTVL.